Below are 25 T cell receptor beta chains sequenced from a single sample in a study of blood T cell repertoires in COVID-19. TCRdb's table, derived via immunoSEQ multiplex PCR, lists solely in-frame clones and lacks some. The sample comprises about 300,000 clones, about 89% of which are singletons, and approximately 4.6% rests with the top ten. Material: peripheral blood. These receptors were obtained from a man aged 35 to 55 with acute or convalescent COVID-19.

V and J are TRBV9 and TRBJ2-5; 10 nucleotides align to TRBD1. The CDR3 contains 15 residues. Germline-derived CDR1 and CDR2 are SGDLS and YYNGEE. The junction had 6 bases not matched to a gene; V was cut back by 2 bases and J by 5 bases. CDR3 sequence (DNA): TGTGCCAGCAGCGTTGACAGGGGGCGCGGGGAGACCCAGTACTTC. Its protein product is CASSVDRGRGETQYF.

The chain couples TRBV27 to TRBJ1-2, with 8 bases fitting TRBD1. The CDR3 is 16 residues long. With 4 bases clipped from V and 4 bases from J, the junction kept 11 bases outside the gene matches. Germline lookup yields CDR1 MNHEY and CDR2 SMNVEV (reference sequence). CDR3 bases: TGTGCCAGCAGTTCCCTTTCAGGGGGCCCTACCTATGGCTACACCTTC. Translating it yields CASSSLSGGPTYGYTF.

The V call is TRBV3-1 (or the pseudogene TRBV3-2), the J call TRBJ2-1; perhaps TRBD2 as D (6 bases). With 2 bases removed from V and 3 bases from J, the gap between germline ends came to 14 bases. This CDR3 contains 16 residues. Germline CDR1 reads LGHDT; CDR2 reads YNNKEL (reference sequence). DNA of the CDR3: TGTGCCAGCAGCCAACGACGGGGGAACCTCTACAATGAGCAGTTCTTC. It is translated as CASSQRRGNLYNEQFF.

CDR3 bases: TGTGCCAGCAGTCCCTGGGTCGGGGGTTTCTCTGGAAACACCATATATTTT. Protein sequence: CASSPWVGGFSGNTIYF. The chain employs TRBV27 and TRBJ1-3, with TRBD1 as a possible D gene (5 bases). The length of the CDR3 is 17 residues. Per the germline V gene, CDR1 is MNHEY and CDR2 is SMNVEV (reference sequence). Trimming pared 5 bases from V and 0 bases from J, leaving 17 bases between.

The chain couples TRBV11-2 to TRBJ1-1; D not certain. CDR3 length equals 14 residues. The germline V gene encodes CDR1 SGHAT and CDR2 FQNNGV. V was shortened by 1 base and J by 4 bases, with 10 bases between the two germline ends. DNA of the CDR3: TGTGCCAGCAGCTTAGGAGGGAAGGGCACTGAAGCTTTCTTT. It translates to CASSLGGKGTEAFF.

The chain links TRBV19 to TRBJ2-3; 11 positions match TRBD1. Per germline, CDR1 LNHDA and CDR2 SQIVND (reference sequence). The V and J ends lost 0 bases and 7 bases, in that order; junction bases with no gene match: 6. This CDR3 region has 16 residues. The CDR3: CASSIERGQGGNTQYF. The CDR3 region has the DNA TGTGCCAGTAGTATAGAAAGGGGACAGGGGGGAAATACGCAGTATTTT.

The chain employs TRBV25-1 and TRBJ2-1, with 9 positions matching TRBD2. This CDR3 contains 14 residues. Germline trimming cut 5 bases from V and 5 bases from J; bases unmatched to any gene: 4. Germline lookup yields CDR1 MGHDK and CDR2 SYGVNS. CDR3 nucleotides: TGTGCCAGCAGTCGTAGCGGGGGTAACAATGAGCAGTTCTTC. Residues: CASSRSGGNNEQFF.

V is TRBV6-5 and J is TRBJ2-2; D gene ambiguous. Per germline, CDR1 MNHEY and CDR2 SVGAGI. The CDR3 runs 14 residues. V was cut by 0 bases and J by 5 bases, with 7 bases left in between. CDR3 amino acids: CASSYSSFTGELFF. The CDR3 nucleotides are TGTGCCAGCAGTTACTCGTCTTTTACCGGGGAGCTGTTTTTT.

Comments on this clone: Other DNA sequences in the sample encode the same CDR3. The chain has TRBV29-1 and TRBJ2-7, with D perhaps matching TRBD1 (7 bases). Germline assignment: CDR1 SQVTM and CDR2 ANQGSEA. There are 12 residues in the CDR3. The germline V and J ends were trimmed by 2 bases and 3 bases, with 8 bases remaining between them. CDR3 nucleotide sequence: TGCAGCGTTGAACAGGGGGGCTACGAGCAGTACTTC. It yields the protein CSVEQGGYEQYF.

The chain couples TRBV24-1 to TRBJ1-1; tentative D call: TRBD1 (6 bases). This CDR3 has 15 amino acids. Germline V gives CDR1 KGHDR, CDR2 SFDVKD. The V gene lost 4 bases and the J gene lost 1 base, with 12 bases spanning the gap. The CDR3 coding sequence is TGTGCCACCAGTGACCCGACAGGAGGGAACACTGAAGCTTTCTTT. This translates into CATSDPTGGNTEAFF.

The rearrangement joins TRBV3-1 (or the pseudogene TRBV3-2) to TRBJ1-2, with D perhaps TRBD1 (6 bases). V shed 4 bases and J shed 2 bases, with 14 bases lying between them. In germline, CDR1 is LGHDT, CDR2 YNNKEL (reference sequence). The CDR3 runs to 15 residues. The CDR3 DNA is TGTGCCAGCAGCCCACGCATAGGACAGAACTATGGCTACACCTTC. It specifies CASSPRIGQNYGYTF.

J is TRBJ1-5 and V is TRBV6-1; a weak D match, TRBD1 (6 bases). V was trimmed by 1 base and J by 6 bases, leaving 16 bases between them. The CDR3 spans 16 residues. Germline values: CDR1 MNHNS, CDR2 SASEGT. CDR3 protein: CASSEGAGGAGQPQHF. The CDR3 coding sequence is TGTGCCAGCAGTGAAGGGGCGGGGGGGGCAGGTCAGCCCCAGCATTTT.

The chain links TRBV24-1 to TRBJ2-7; 7 bases fit TRBD1. Germline V CDR1 and CDR2: KGHDR, SFDVKD. The length of the CDR3 is 16 residues. Germline trimming cut 7 bases from V and 7 bases from J; bases unmatched to any gene: 18. CDR3: CATSPGQATHLEEQYF. DNA of the CDR3: TGTGCCACCAGCCCCGGACAGGCCACCCACCTCGAGGAGCAGTACTTC.

This clone was detected a few times. The gene calls are TRBV19 and TRBJ1-2, with no clear D. CDR1 LNHDA and CDR2 SQIVND come from the germline V gene (reference sequence). The CDR3 covers 13 residues. V lost 4 bases and J 3 bases, leaving 9 bases between the germline ends. In DNA form, the CDR3 reads TGTGCCAGTAGTACAGTCTCCTACTATGGCTACACCTTC. Its translation is CASSTVSYYGYTF.

The chain carries TRBV7-9 and TRBJ1-4; the D gene is possibly TRBD1 (6 bases). Trimming removed 4 bases from V and 8 bases from J, with 17 bases in between. The CDR3 totals 15 residues. Germline values: CDR1 SEHNR, CDR2 FQNEAQ (reference sequence). Here the CDR3 DNA reads TGTGCCAGCAGCTCTACAGGGTATGGAATCGAAAAACTGTTTTTT. It specifies CASSSTGYGIEKLFF. Supplemented by reference TRBV7-9 and TRBJ1-4, the full variable domain reads DTGVSQNPRHKITKRGQNVTFRCDPISEHNRLYWYRQTLGQGPEFLTYFQNEAQLEKSRLLSDRFSAERPKGSFSTLEIQRTEQGDSAMYLCASSSTGYGIEKLFFGSGTQLSVL.

The chain carries TRBV6-2 or TRBV6-3 and TRBJ2-2, with 8 bases lining up with TRBD2. The J segment lost 0 bases and the V segment lost 6 bases, leaving 15 bases of the junction unmatched. Germline CDR1 reads MNHEY; CDR2 reads SVGEGT. This CDR3 has 19 amino acids. The CDR3 DNA reads as TGTGCCAGCAGCAAACGTAAAAGCGGGGGCACCTCGAACACCGGGGAGCTGTTTTTT. Amino acid sequence: CASSKRKSGGTSNTGELFF.

The chain has TRBV6-5 and TRBJ1-5; 7 bases line up with TRBD1. Germline CDR1 reads MNHEY; CDR2 reads SVGAGI. The CDR3 extends over 14 amino acids. Trimming took 8 bases from V and 1 from J; bases not matched to a gene: 5. The CDR3 nucleotides read TGTGCCAGCGGAGACAGGGAAAGCAATCAGCCCCAGCATTTT. This codes for CASGDRESNQPQHF.

The chain combines TRBV29-1 with TRBJ1-5; D is unresolved. This CDR3 has 12 amino acids. V lost 1 base to trimming and J lost 6 bases, with 7 bases between them. Germline CDR1 reads SQVTM; CDR2 reads ANQGSEA. CDR3 DNA: TGCAGCGTTGAAGGGGCGGGTCAGCCCCAGCATTTT. It encodes CSVEGAGQPQHF.

The chain is built from TRBV7-9 and TRBJ1-3, with TRBD1 as a possible D gene (6 bases). Germline CDR1 SEHNR, CDR2 FQNEAQ (reference sequence). With 2 bases removed from V and 0 bases from J, the gap between germline ends came to 11 bases. The CDR3 runs to 16 residues. The CDR3 loop reads CASSLPWDNSGNTIYF. Here the CDR3 DNA reads TGTGCCAGCAGCTTACCCTGGGACAACTCTGGAAACACCATATATTTT.

CDR3 region: CASSQQVAGELFF. CDR3 nucleotide sequence: TGTGCCAGCAGCCAACAGGTCGCCGGGGAGCTGTTTTTT. This chain uses TRBV14 with TRBJ2-2, with D hard to call. V lost 2 bases and J 6 bases, leaving 7 bases between the germline ends. The CDR3 length is 13 residues. CDR1 is SGHDN and CDR2 is FVKESK in the germline V gene.

The chain couples TRBV5-1 to TRBJ1-6; 7 bases agree with TRBD1. Germline V gives CDR1 SGHRS, CDR2 YFSETQ. The J segment lost 8 bases and the V segment lost 1 base, leaving 18 bases of the junction unmatched. The CDR3 spans 19 residues. The DNA for the CDR3 is TGCGCCAGCAGCTTGAAGGCCAGGGGGACCGGCCTTGATGATTCACCCCTCCACTTT. Residues: CASSLKARGTGLDDSPLHF.

The chain uses TRBV10-3 and TRBJ1-2, with 8 positions matching TRBD1. After removal of 2 bases from V and 3 bases from J, the junction contained 5 bases not matched to a gene. Per germline, CDR1 ENHRY and CDR2 SYGVKD. The CDR3 covers 15 residues. CDR3 loop: CAISEGTGSYYGYTF. As DNA, the CDR3 is TGTGCCATCAGTGAGGGGACAGGTTCTTACTATGGCTACACCTTC.

V gene TRBV5-1 combines with J gene TRBJ2-3; 7 bases match TRBD2. Trimming cost V 0 bases and J 2 bases; bases outside gene matches: 9. CDR1 and CDR2 (germline): SGHRS, YFSETQ. The CDR3 runs 17 residues. CDR3 sequence reads: CASSLAGGGWNTDTQYF. CDR3 in DNA: TGCGCCAGCAGCTTGGCTGGCGGGGGTTGGAACACAGATACGCAGTATTTT.

The chain carries TRBV5-4 and TRBJ1-1; D unresolved. The ends were cut back, 6 bases at V and 1 base at J, with 13 bases in the middle. The CDR3 has 14 residues. Germline-derived CDR1 and CDR2 are SGHNT and YYREEE (reference sequence). CDR3 bases: TGTGCCAGCAACCCCGAGACACGGAACACTGAAGCTTTCTTT. Translating gives CASNPETRNTEAFF.

The genes are TRBV2 and TRBJ2-2; D not resolved. The CDR3 loop spans 13 amino acids. Germline V gives CDR1 SNHLY, CDR2 FYNNEI. V was trimmed by 5 bases and J by 8 bases, leaving 12 bases between them. This CDR3 is CASSPISDGELFF. For the CDR3, the DNA is TGTGCCAGCAGTCCGATCTCAGATGGGGAGCTGTTTTTT.